This T cell receptor (beta chain) appears in the sequencing data of a study of shared clonotypes between healthy human individuals. Study-wide results and caveats: Non-shared clonotypes were found to have lower generation probabilities than the clonotypes that were shared by all four of the sorted-subset donors. Measured sharing among donors was expected to vary with sequencing depth.

Repertoires were generated with immunoSEQ multiplex PCR, while TCRdb's copy carries only in-frame clones and drops some. The sample has about 730,000 clones; around 70% are singletons. Regarding this clone: Its antigen is undetermined. This CDR3 is also generated by other DNA sequences in the sample.

V gave up 5 bases and J gave up 5 bases; unmatched junction bases: 3. The CDR3 loop spans 13 amino acids. Germline V lookup: CDR1 SSHAT, CDR2 FNYEAQ (reference sequence). The sequenced material came from memory CD4+ T cells sorted from blood. The subset is: CD45RA-negative fraction. The V gene is TRBV7-7, the J gene TRBJ2-3, with TRBD1 matching over 8 bases. This receptor was taken from a woman in her 30s in good health. CDR3 residues: CASSRDRGDTQYF. The DNA of the CDR3 is TGTGCCAGCAGCCGCGACAGGGGAGATACGCAGTATTTT.